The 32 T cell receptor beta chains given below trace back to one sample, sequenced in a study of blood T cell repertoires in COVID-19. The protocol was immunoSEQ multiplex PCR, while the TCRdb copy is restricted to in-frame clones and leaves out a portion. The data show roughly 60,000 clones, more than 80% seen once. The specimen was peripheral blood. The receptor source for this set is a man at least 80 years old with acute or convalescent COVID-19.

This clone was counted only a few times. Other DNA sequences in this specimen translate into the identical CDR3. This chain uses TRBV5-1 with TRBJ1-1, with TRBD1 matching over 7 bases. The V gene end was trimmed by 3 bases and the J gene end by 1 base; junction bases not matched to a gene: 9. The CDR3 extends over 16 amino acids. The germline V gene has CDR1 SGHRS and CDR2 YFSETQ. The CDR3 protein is CASSSNRGVGNTEAFF. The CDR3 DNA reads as TGCGCCAGCAGCTCCAACAGGGGAGTGGGGAACACTGAAGCTTTCTTT.

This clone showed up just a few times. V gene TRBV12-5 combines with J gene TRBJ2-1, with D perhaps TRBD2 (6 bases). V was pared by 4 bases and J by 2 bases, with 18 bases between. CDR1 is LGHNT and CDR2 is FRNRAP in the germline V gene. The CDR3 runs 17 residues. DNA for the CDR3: TGTGCTAGTGGTTCGGGTAGGTTGGCGGGGACCTACAATGAGCAGTTCTTC. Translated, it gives CASGSGRLAGTYNEQFF.

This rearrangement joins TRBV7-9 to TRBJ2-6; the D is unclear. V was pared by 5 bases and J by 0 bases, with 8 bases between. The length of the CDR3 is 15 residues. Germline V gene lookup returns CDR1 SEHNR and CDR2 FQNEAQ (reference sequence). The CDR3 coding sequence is TGTGCCAGCAGCCGACTGGCCTCTGGGGCCAACGTCCTGACTTTC. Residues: CASSRLASGANVLTF.

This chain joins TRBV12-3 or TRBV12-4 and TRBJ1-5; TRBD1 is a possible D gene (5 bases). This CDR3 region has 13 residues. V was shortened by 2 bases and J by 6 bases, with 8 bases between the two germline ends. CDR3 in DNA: TGTGCCAGCAGTTTACAGGGTGGTCAGCCCCAGCATTTT. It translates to CASSLQGGQPQHF.

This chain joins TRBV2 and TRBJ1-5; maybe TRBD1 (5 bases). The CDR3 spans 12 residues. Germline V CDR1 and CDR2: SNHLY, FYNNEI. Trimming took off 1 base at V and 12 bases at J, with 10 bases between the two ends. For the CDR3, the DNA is TGTGCCAGCAGTGAAGGGGGAGGGGTCCAGCATTTT. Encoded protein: CASSEGGGVQHF. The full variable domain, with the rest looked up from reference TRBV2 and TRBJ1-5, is EPEVTQTPSHQVTQMGQEVILRCVPISNHLYFYWYRQILGQKVEFLVSFYNNEISEKSEIFDDQFSVERPDGSNFTLKIRSTKLEDSAMYFCASSEGGGVQHFGDGTRLSIL.

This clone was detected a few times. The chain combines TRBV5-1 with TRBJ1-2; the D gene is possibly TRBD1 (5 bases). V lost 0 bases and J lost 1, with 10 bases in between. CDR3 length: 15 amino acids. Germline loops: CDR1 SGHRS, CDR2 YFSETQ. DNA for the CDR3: TGCGCCAGCAGCTTGGGCACAGGATTTAACTATGGCTACACCTTC. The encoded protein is CASSLGTGFNYGYTF.

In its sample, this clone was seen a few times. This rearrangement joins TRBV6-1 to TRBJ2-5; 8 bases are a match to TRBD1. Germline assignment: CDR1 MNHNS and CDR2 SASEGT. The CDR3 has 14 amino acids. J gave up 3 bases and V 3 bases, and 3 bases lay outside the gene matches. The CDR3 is CASSDPDREETQYF. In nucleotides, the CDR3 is TGTGCCAGCAGTGACCCGGACAGGGAAGAGACCCAGTACTTC.

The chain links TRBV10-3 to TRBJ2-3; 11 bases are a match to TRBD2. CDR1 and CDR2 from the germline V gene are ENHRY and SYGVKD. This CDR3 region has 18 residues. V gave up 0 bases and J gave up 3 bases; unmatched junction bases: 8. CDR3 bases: TGTGCCATCAGTGAGTCAGGCCGGGTAGCGGGGGGGACAGATACGCAGTATTTT. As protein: CAISESGRVAGGTDTQYF.

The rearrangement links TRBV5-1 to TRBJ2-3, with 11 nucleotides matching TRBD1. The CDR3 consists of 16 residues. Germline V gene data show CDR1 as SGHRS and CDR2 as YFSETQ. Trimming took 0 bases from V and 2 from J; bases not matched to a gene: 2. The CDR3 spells CASSLAGQGATDTQYF. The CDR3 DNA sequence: TGCGCCAGCAGCTTGGCTGGACAGGGGGCCACAGATACGCAGTATTTT.

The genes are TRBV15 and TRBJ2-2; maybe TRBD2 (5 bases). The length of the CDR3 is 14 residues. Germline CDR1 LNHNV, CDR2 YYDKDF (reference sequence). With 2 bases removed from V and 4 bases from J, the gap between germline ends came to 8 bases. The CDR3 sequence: CATSRSDFTGELFF. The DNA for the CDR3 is TGTGCCACCAGCAGATCGGACTTCACCGGGGAGCTGTTTTTT.

CDR3 nucleotide sequence: TGCAGCGTTGAAGATTTCAGGGGAAGAAACAATGAGCAGTTCTTC. It codes for CSVEDFRGRNNEQFF. The rearrangement joins TRBV29-1 to TRBJ2-1; maybe TRBD1 (6 bases). The CDR3 is made up of 15 amino acids. The germline CDR1 and CDR2 sequences are SQVTM and ANQGSEA. The ends were cut back, 0 bases at V and 5 bases at J, with 14 bases in the middle.

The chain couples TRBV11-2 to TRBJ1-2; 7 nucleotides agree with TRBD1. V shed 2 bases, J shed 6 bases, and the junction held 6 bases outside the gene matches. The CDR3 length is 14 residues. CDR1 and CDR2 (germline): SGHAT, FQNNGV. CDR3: CASSLSQGGDGYTF. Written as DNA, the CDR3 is TGTGCCAGCAGCTTAAGCCAGGGGGGCGATGGCTACACCTTC.

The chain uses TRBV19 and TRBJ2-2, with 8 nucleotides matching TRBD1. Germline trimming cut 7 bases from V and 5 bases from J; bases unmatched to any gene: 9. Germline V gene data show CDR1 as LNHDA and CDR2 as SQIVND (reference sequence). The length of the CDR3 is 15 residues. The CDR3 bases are TGTGCCAGTACCCCAGGGGGCGCGGGAACCGGGGAGCTGTTTTTT. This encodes CASTPGGAGTGELFF.

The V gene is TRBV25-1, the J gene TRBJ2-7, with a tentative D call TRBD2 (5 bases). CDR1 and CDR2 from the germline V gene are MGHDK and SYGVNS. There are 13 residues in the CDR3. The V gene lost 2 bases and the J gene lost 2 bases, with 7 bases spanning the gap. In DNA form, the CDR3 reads TGTGCCAGCAGTGAAACGGGGACCTACGAGCAGTACTTC. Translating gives CASSETGTYEQYF.

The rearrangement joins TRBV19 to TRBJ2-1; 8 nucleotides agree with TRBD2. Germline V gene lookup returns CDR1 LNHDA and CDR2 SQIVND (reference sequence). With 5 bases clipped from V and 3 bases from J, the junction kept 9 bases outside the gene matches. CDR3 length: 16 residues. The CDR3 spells CASSPGGDNFYNEQFF. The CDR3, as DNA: TGTGCCAGTAGTCCCGGGGGGGACAACTTCTACAATGAGCAGTTCTTC.

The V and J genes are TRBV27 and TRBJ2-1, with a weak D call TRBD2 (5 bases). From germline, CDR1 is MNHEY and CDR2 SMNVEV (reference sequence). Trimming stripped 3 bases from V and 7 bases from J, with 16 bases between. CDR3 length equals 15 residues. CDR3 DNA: TGTGCCAGCAGTTTGCGTAGCGTTTCGGGGAATGAGCAGTTCTTC. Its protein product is CASSLRSVSGNEQFF.

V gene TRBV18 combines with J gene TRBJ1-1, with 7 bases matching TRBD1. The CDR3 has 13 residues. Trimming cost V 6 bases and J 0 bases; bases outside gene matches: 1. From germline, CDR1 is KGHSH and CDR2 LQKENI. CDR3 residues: CASSGQMNTEAFF. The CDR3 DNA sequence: TGTGCCAGCTCGGGACAGATGAACACTGAAGCTTTCTTT.

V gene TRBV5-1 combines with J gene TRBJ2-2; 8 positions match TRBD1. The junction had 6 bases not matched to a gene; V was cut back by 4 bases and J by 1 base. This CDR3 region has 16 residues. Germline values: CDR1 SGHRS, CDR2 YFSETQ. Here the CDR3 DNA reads TGCGCCAGCAGCGCTGACAGGGGACTGAACACCGGGGAGCTGTTTTTT. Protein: CASSADRGLNTGELFF.

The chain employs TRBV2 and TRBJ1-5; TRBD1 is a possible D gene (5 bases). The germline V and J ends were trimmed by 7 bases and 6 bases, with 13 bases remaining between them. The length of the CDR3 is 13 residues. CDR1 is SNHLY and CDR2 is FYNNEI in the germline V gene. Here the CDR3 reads CASNAREGQPQHF. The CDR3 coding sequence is TGTGCCAGCAACGCCAGGGAGGGTCAGCCCCAGCATTTT.

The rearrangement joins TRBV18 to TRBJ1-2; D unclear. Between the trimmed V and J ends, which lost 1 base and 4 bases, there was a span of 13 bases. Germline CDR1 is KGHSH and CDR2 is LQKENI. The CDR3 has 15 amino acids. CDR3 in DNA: TGTGCCAGCTCACCACAATCAGCCGCTAGCTATGGCTACACCTTC. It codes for CASSPQSAASYGYTF.

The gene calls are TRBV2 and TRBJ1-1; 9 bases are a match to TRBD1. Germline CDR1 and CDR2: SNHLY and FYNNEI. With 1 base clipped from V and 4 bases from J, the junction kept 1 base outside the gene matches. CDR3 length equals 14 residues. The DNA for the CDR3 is TGTGCCAGCAGTGAAGGGACAGGGGCCACTGAAGCTTTCTTT. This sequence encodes CASSEGTGATEAFF.

The CDR3 nucleotides are TGTGCCTGGAGCCGGTCCAGGCCCGAGAACACTGAAGCTTTCTTT. Encoded protein: CAWSRSRPENTEAFF. The V gene is TRBV30, the J gene TRBJ1-1; D is ambiguous. The CDR3 length is 15 residues. Germline CDR1 reads GTSNPN; CDR2 reads SVGIG (reference sequence). V gave up 3 bases and J gave up 1 base, with 15 bases separating them.

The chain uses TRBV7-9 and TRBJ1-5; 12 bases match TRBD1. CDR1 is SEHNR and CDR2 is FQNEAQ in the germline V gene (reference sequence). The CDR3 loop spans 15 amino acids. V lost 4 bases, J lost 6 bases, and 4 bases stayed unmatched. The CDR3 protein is CASSWGQGAGQPQHF. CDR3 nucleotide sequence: TGTGCCAGCAGCTGGGGACAGGGGGCAGGTCAGCCCCAGCATTTT.

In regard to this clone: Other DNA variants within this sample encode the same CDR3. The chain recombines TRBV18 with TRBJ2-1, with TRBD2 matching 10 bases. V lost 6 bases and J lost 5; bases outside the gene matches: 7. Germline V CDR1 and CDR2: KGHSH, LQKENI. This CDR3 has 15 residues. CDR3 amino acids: CASSPLAGANNEQFF. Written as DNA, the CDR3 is TGTGCCAGCTCCCCCCTAGCGGGGGCCAACAATGAGCAGTTCTTC. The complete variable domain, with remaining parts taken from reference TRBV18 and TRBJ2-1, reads NAGVMQNPRHLVRRRGQEARLRCSPMKGHSHVYWYRQLPEEGLKFMVYLQKENIIDESGMPKERFSAEFPKEGPSILRIQQVVRGDSAAYFCASSPLAGANNEQFFGPGTRLTVL.

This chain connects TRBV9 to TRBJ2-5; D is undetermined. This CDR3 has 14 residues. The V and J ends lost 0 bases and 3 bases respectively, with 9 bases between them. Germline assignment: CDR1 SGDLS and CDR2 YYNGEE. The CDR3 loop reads CASSVGANKETQYF. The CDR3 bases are TGTGCCAGCAGCGTAGGGGCCAATAAAGAGACCCAGTACTTC.

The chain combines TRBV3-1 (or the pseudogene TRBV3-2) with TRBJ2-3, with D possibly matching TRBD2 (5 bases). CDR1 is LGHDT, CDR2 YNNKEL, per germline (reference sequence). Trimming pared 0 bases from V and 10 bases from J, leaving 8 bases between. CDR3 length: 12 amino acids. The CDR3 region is CASSQDIGAQYF. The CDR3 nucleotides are TGTGCCAGCAGCCAAGATATCGGGGCGCAGTATTTT.

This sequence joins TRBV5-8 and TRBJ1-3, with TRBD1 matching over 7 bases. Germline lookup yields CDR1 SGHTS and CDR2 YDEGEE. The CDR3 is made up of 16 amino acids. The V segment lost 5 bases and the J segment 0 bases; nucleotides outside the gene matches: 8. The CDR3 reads CASSLDRVRSGNTIYF. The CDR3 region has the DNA TGTGCCAGCAGTTTAGACAGGGTTCGCTCTGGAAACACCATATATTTT.

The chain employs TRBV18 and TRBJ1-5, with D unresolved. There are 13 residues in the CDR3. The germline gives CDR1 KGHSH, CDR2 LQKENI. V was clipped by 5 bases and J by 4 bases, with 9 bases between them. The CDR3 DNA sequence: TGTGCCAGCTCATTAGATCCAAATCAGCCCCAGCATTTT. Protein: CASSLDPNQPQHF.

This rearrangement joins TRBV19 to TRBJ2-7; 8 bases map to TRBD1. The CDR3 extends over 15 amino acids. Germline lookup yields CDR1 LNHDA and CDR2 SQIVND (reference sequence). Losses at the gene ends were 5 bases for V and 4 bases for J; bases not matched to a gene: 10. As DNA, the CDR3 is TGTGCCAGTAGTCTACACGACAGGGGCCGTTACGAGCAGTACTTC. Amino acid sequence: CASSLHDRGRYEQYF.

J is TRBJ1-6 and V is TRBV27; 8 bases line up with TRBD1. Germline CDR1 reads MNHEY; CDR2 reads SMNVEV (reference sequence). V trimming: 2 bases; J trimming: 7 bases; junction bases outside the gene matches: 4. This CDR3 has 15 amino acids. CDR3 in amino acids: CASSLDRGGNSPLHF. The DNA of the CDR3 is TGTGCCAGCAGTTTAGACAGGGGAGGCAATTCACCCCTCCACTTT.

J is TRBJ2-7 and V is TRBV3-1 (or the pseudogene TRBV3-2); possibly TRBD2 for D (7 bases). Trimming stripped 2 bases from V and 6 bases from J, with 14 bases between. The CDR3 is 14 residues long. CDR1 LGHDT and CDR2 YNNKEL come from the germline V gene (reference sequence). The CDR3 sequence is CASSQRGGVPEQYF. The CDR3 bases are TGTGCCAGCAGCCAAAGAGGGGGGGTCCCCGAGCAGTACTTC.

The DNA for the CDR3 is TGCGCCAGCGCGCCTGGGAGTGAGAACACTGAAGCTTTCTTT. As protein: CASAPGSENTEAFF. V gene TRBV5-1 combines with J gene TRBJ1-1; D call uncertain. The CDR3 is 14 amino acids. Germline V CDR1 and CDR2: SGHRS, YFSETQ. Trimming left V 7 bases short and J 1 base short, with 14 bases between.